This T cell receptor beta chain emerged from a study of T cell responses to AZD1222 COVID-19 vaccine. Some clones are missing from TCRdb's copy, which holds only in-frame ones; the method was immunoSEQ multiplex PCR. The data contain about 100,000 clones, around 86% of them singletons. Broader study findings: CD4 TCRs linked to vaccination spanned spike, dominating at 160-218 and 743-854. All repertoire sampling was performed exclusively after the peak T cell response. Two AZD1222 doses significantly raised spike-specific TCR breadth and depth over controls.

The CDR3 contains 16 residues. V shed 0 bases, J shed 10 bases, and the junction held 5 bases outside the gene matches. Germline loops: CDR1 SGHAT, CDR2 FQNNGV. In regard to this clone: Its antigen is not known.

The sample was peripheral blood, taken 28 days after the second dose of the MenACWY control vaccine. The chain is built from TRBV11-2 and TRBJ2-3, with TRBD2 matching 15 bases. The clonotype comes from an adult who received the MenACWY meningococcal vaccine as a control. The CDR3 nucleotides are TGTGCCAGCAGCTTAGATTCCCGGACTAGCGGGGGGGCGCAGTATTTT. Amino acid sequence: CASSLDSRTSGGAQYF.